The 10 T cell receptor beta chains listed next were all sequenced from one sample in a study of blood T cell repertoires in COVID-19. Only in-frame clones appear in the TCRdb table, and some are missing; sequencing was by immunoSEQ multiplex PCR. In the table there are over 200,000 clones, 85% to 90% of which are singletons. Sequencing was performed on peripheral blood. Receptor source: a man aged 30 to 45 with COVID-19, enrolled during active disease.

The genes are TRBV7-9 and TRBJ2-2; D is possibly TRBD1 (5 bases). The V gene's germline CDR1 is SEHNR and CDR2 FQNEAQ (reference sequence). The CDR3 is 14 residues long. Trimming stripped 3 bases from V and 3 bases from J, with 8 bases between. CDR3 sequence reads: CASSFGRDTGELFF. CDR3 bases: TGTGCCAGCAGCTTTGGCAGGGACACCGGGGAGCTGTTTTTT.

The V and J genes are TRBV5-1 and TRBJ2-1; D might be TRBD1 (5 bases). V was trimmed by 0 bases and J by 1 base, leaving 8 bases between them. CDR3 length: 15 amino acids. Germline CDR1 and CDR2: SGHRS and YFSETQ. CDR3 nucleotides: TGCGCCAGCAGCTTGGCCAGGGTGTCCTACAATGAGCAGTTCTTC. Translating it yields CASSLARVSYNEQFF. Variable domain in full (rest from reference TRBV5-1 and TRBJ2-1): KAGVTQTPRYLIKTRGQQVTLSCSPISGHRSVSWYQQTPGQGLQFLFEYFSETQRNKGNFPGRFSGRQFSNSRSEMNVSTLELGDSALYLCASSLARVSYNEQFFGPGTRLTVL.

The chain has TRBV29-1 and TRBJ2-7, with 8 bases matching TRBD2. Looked up from germline, CDR1 is SQVTM and CDR2 is ANQGSEA. Trimming cost V 3 bases and J 3 bases; bases outside gene matches: 7. The CDR3 has 14 residues. CDR3 loop: CSVERGAGVYEQYF. In DNA, the CDR3 is TGCAGCGTTGAGCGGGGGGCGGGAGTCTACGAGCAGTACTTC.

This sequence joins TRBV19 and TRBJ1-6, with unresolved D. CDR3 size: 14 residues. The V end was cut by 3 bases, the J end by 7 bases, with 10 bases between. Germline V CDR1 and CDR2: LNHDA, SQIVND (reference sequence). The CDR3 reads CASSIVQANSPLHF. The CDR3 DNA reads as TGTGCCAGTAGTATTGTCCAGGCAAATTCACCCCTCCACTTT.

The J gene is TRBJ2-2, the V gene TRBV3-1 (or the pseudogene TRBV3-2); D possibly corresponds to TRBD2 (5 bases). V lost 7 bases to trimming and J lost 5 bases, with 17 bases between them. The CDR3 spans 15 residues. Germline values: CDR1 LGHDT, CDR2 YNNKEL (reference sequence). CDR3 nucleotide sequence: TGTGCCAGCACCCTAACAGTACGGGGTACCGGGGAGCTGTTTTTT. Encoded protein: CASTLTVRGTGELFF.

This sequence joins TRBV5-8 and TRBJ1-5; 7 bases align to TRBD1. The V and J ends lost 4 bases and 1 base, in that order; junction bases with no gene match: 11. This CDR3 contains 17 residues. The germline V gene encodes CDR1 SGHTS and CDR2 YDEGEE. CDR3 nucleotides: TGTGCCAGCAGCCAAGGACAGGCGGGTCGGAGCAATCAGCCCCAGCATTTT. Amino acid sequence: CASSQGQAGRSNQPQHF.

The V call is TRBV4-2, the J call TRBJ2-7; D is possibly TRBD1 (6 bases). Trimming cost V 0 bases and J 0 bases, with 15 bases left between them. CDR1 is LGHNA, CDR2 YNFKEQ, per germline. The CDR3 totals 17 residues. This chain's CDR3 is CASSQERSTGNSYEQYF. CDR3 coding DNA: TGTGCCAGCAGCCAAGAAAGATCGACAGGTAACTCCTACGAGCAGTACTTC.

This chain uses TRBV11-2 with TRBJ2-3, with 8 bases fitting TRBD2. Germline V lookup: CDR1 SGHAT, CDR2 FQNNGV. This CDR3 is 16 amino acids long. Unmatched junction bases numbered 7, after V lost 5 bases and J lost 0 bases. In DNA form, the CDR3 reads TGTGCCAGCAGCACGCGGACTAGCAGTAGCACAGATACGCAGTATTTT. Amino acids: CASSTRTSSSTDTQYF.

The rearrangement uses TRBV7-3 and TRBJ2-5, with TRBD1 matching 7 bases. Germline values: CDR1 SGHTA, CDR2 FQGTGA. Unmatched junction bases numbered 10, after V lost 5 bases and J lost 4 bases. CDR3 length: 15 amino acids. CDR3 protein: CASSPGGTGRETQYF. The CDR3 nucleotides are TGTGCCAGCAGCCCAGGGGGTACAGGGCGAGAGACCCAGTACTTC. The whole variable domain, filled in from reference TRBV7-3 and TRBJ2-5, reads GAGVSQTPSNKVTEKGKYVELRCDPISGHTALYWYRQSLGQGPEFLIYFQGTGAADDSGLPNDRFFAVRPEGSVSTLKIQRTERGDSAVYLCASSPGGTGRETQYFGPGTRLLVL.

The gene calls are TRBV7-9 and TRBJ1-1; 10 nucleotides line up with TRBD1. Trimming took 5 bases from V and 2 from J; bases not matched to a gene: 8. The CDR3 contains 16 residues. Per germline, CDR1 SEHNR and CDR2 FQNEAQ (reference sequence). In nucleotides, the CDR3 is TGTGCCAGCAGCGGCGAGACAGGGGGCGATAACACTGAAGCTTTCTTT. This gives the protein CASSGETGGDNTEAFF.